A selection of T cell receptor beta chains follows, all from one sample in a study of blood T cell repertoires in COVID-19. Assay: immunoSEQ multiplex PCR; the TCRdb copy retains only in-frame clones and omits some. This sample has 130,000 or so clones, with roughly 89% found just once. Sequencing input: peripheral blood. The receptors shown here come from a man aged 50 to 59 with active or convalescent COVID-19. Each CDR3 is given with its conserved first and last residue. The D gene is left open where the match is weak. The listing skips clone size in some rows; elsewhere it reads once, few, many or a size class.

d_gene	v_gene	abundance	j_gene	CDR3nt	CDR3aa
TRBD1	TRBV3-1/TRBV3-2	.	TRBJ2-7	TGTGCCAGCAGCCACAACAGGGGGAGTGCCGAGCAGTACTTC	CASSHNRGSAEQYF
.	TRBV19	.	TRBJ2-1	TGTGCCAGTGATAAGAGACGCGGGGATGAGCAGTTCTTC	CASDKRRGDEQFF
.	TRBV24-1	.	TRBJ2-5	TGTGCCACCAGTGATCCCGCCGGTGGGCAGCTCCAAGAGACCCAGTACTTC	CATSDPAGGQLQETQYF
.	TRBV4-2	.	TRBJ1-5	TGTGCCAGCAGCCAAGACGCACAGGGTGAATCGTGGCCCCAGCATTTT	CASSQDAQGESWPQHF
.	TRBV9	.	TRBJ1-2	TGTGCCAGCAGCGTAGGCCACGGAGGGTTGGAGGGCTACACCTTC	CASSVGHGGLEGYTF
.	TRBV29-1	.	TRBJ2-1	TGCAGCGTTGCCGGAGTTACCTACAATGAGCAGTTCTTC	CSVAGVTYNEQFF
TRBD1	TRBV30	.	TRBJ2-7	TGTGCCTGGAACCCCGCCGGGACAGAACACTACGAGCAGTACTTC	CAWNPAGTEHYEQYF
TRBD1	TRBV14	.	TRBJ2-7	TGTGCCAGCAGCGCCCGACAGGGTTACGAGCAGTACTTC	CASSARQGYEQYF
TRBD1	TRBV27	.	TRBJ2-5	TGTGCCAGCAGTACTAAGGACAGGGGGGAGACCCAGTACTTC	CASSTKDRGETQYF
TRBD1	TRBV30	few	TRBJ2-7	TGTGCCTGGAGTGCCGGGACAGGGTCCTACGAGCAGTACTTC	CAWSAGTGSYEQYF
TRBD1	TRBV28	.	TRBJ2-1	TGTGCCAGCAGCCGACAAGGGGGCGACCACAATGAGCAGTTCTTC	CASSRQGGDHNEQFF
.	TRBV4-2	.	TRBJ2-7	TGTGCCAGCAGCCAAGATTATGGGCAGGGGACAACAAGCTACGAGCAGTACTTC	CASSQDYGQGTTSYEQYF
TRBD2	TRBV5-1	.	TRBJ2-3	TGCGCCAGCAGCTTTGGACTAGCGGGGGGGACAGATACGCAGTATTTT	CASSFGLAGGTDTQYF
TRBD1	TRBV5-1	.	TRBJ2-5	TGCGCCAGCAGCCCGGTCGGGACAGAAGAGACCCAGTACTTC	CASSPVGTEETQYF
TRBD1	TRBV6-2/TRBV6-3	few	TRBJ1-5	TGTGCCAGCAGTAATCACCGGGACAGGGGAGGTGGCAATCAGCCCCAGCATTTT	CASSNHRDRGGGNQPQHF
.	TRBV2	once	TRBJ1-1	TGTGCCAGCAGACTAAGCACTGAAGCTTTCTTT	CASRLSTEAFF
TRBD1	TRBV5-5	.	TRBJ1-6	TGTGCCAGCAGCTTGGCCCGCACAGGGGTTGCCTATAATTCACCCCTCCACTTT	CASSLARTGVAYNSPLHF
.	TRBV12-5	.	TRBJ2-7	TGTGCTAGTGGTTTTAACCTCGGTAGCTCCTACGAGCAGTACTTC	CASGFNLGSSYEQYF
TRBD1	TRBV7-2	.	TRBJ2-1	TGTGCCAGCAGCGCGGGACAGGAGTACAATGAGCAGTTCTTC	CASSAGQEYNEQFF
TRBD2	TRBV7-8	.	TRBJ2-3	TGTGCCAGCAGCCCATGGACTAGCGGGGGGCCAGATACGCAGTATTTT	CASSPWTSGGPDTQYF
TRBD2	TRBV6-1	.	TRBJ2-3	TGTGCCAGCAGTGAACGAGCGGGAGGGATGTATTTT	CASSERAGGMYF
TRBD2	TRBV6-5	.	TRBJ2-5	TGTGCCAGCTTAGGGGAGGGGTGGGAGACCCAGTACTTC	CASLGEGWETQYF
.	TRBV7-9	.	TRBJ1-1	TGTGCCAGCAGCTTAAGGACAGCCAACACTGAAGCTTTCTTT	CASSLRTANTEAFF
.	TRBV12-5	.	TRBJ2-1	TGTGCTAGTGGTACAACGACGGGAGGGGGCCGGAATGAGCAGTTCTTC	CASGTTTGGGRNEQFF
TRBD1	TRBV18	.	TRBJ1-1	TGTGCCAGCTCACCACAGGGGGCGCAGAGAACTGAAGCTTTCTTT	CASSPQGAQRTEAFF
.	TRBV28	.	TRBJ1-5	TGTGCCAGCAGTTTAGGGCAAAGCAATCAGCCCCAGCATTTT	CASSLGQSNQPQHF
.	TRBV15	.	TRBJ2-1	TGTGCCACCAGCAGGACCTCGGGGGAGCAGTTCTTC	CATSRTSGEQFF
.	TRBV4-1	.	TRBJ1-1	TGCGCCAGCAGCCCGTACCAGGGAGGTGAAGCTTTCTTT	CASSPYQGGEAFF
.	TRBV12-5	.	TRBJ2-1	TGTGCTAGTGGTCTCCAAGGGGGGGGCTACAATGAGCAGTTCTTC	CASGLQGGGYNEQFF
.	TRBV5-8	.	TRBJ1-2	TGTGCCAGCAGCCTTCGCGGGCGGGGCAACTATGGCTACACCTTC	CASSLRGRGNYGYTF
.	TRBV15	.	TRBJ2-3	TGTGCCACCAGCAGAGAGGCGGGAATGGGAGGCGGCACAGATACGCAGTATTTT	CATSREAGMGGGTDTQYF
TRBD2	TRBV18	few	TRBJ2-7	TGTGCCAGCTCGCCGGGACTAGCGGGGTCCCACGAGCAGTACTTC	CASSPGLAGSHEQYF
.	TRBV11-2	.	TRBJ1-4	TGTGCCAGCAGCTTAGAACAGGCAAGTAATGAAAAACTGTTTTTT	CASSLEQASNEKLFF
.	TRBV5-8	few	TRBJ2-2	TGTGCCAGCAGCTTGGGGTGGGGCGACAAGAACACCGGGGAGCTGTTTTTT	CASSLGWGDKNTGELFF
.	TRBV27	.	TRBJ1-1	TGTGCCAGCAGTTTATATGGGGGGGCAAACACTGAAGCTTTCTTT	CASSLYGGANTEAFF